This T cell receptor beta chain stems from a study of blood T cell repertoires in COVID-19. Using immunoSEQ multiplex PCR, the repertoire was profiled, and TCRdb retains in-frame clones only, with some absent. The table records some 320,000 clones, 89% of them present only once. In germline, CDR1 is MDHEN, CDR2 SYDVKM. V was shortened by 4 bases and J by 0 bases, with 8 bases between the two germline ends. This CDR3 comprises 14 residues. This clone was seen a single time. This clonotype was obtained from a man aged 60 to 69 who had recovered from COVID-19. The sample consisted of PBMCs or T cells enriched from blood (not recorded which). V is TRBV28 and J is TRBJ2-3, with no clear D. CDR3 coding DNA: TGTGCCAGCAGTTCACTCCCCAGCACAGATACGCAGTATTTT. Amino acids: CASSSLPSTDTQYF.